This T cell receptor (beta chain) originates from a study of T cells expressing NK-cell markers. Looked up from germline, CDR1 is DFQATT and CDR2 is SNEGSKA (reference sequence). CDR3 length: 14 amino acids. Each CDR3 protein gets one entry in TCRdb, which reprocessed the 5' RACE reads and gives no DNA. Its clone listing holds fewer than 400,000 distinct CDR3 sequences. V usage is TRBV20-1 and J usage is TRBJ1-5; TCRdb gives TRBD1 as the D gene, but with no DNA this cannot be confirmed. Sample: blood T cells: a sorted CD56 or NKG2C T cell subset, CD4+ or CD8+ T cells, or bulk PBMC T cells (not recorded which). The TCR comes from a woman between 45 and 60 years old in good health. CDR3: CSASSDPSHQPQHF.